The TCR beta chain described here comes from a study of T cells in tuberculosis. The overall study: This South African cohort compared adolescents with or without latent tuberculosis against adults with active tuberculosis.

The method was immunoSEQ multiplex PCR; TCRdb's version includes in-frame clones alone and lacks a portion of them. The sample has about 33,000 clones; about 92% are singletons. As to time point: new active TB diagnosis, blood taken before or within 7 days of starting treatment. Included patients were adults of at least 18, HIV-seronegative, South African. Study-level points and caveats: Active tuberculosis alpha repertoires lay closer to GMM-specific TCRs than controls'. Shorter CDR3-alpha in active tuberculosis partly drove smaller distances.

For this clone: Its antigen is not identified.

Germline CDR1 and CDR2: LGHNA and YNFKEQ. After removal of 4 bases from V and 2 bases from J, the junction contained 10 bases not matched to a gene. The length of the CDR3 is 17 residues. J is TRBJ2-5 and V is TRBV4-2; 10 nucleotides line up with TRBD2. The source of this sequence is an adult with tuberculosis. Some clones in this sample may be carry-over from other donors' samples. Source: PBMCs, taken at tuberculosis diagnosis. CDR3 DNA sequence: TGTGCCAGCAGCCCCAGTGGCATAGCGGGGGGTCAAGAGACCCAGTACTTC. Amino acids: CASSPSGIAGGQETQYF.